What follows describes a single TCR beta chain. What it recognizes is unknown. Time point of the sample: week 47, end of study. Vaccination used 300 ug of mutant IDH1 20-mer peptide per dose, with topical imiquimod. There were eight vaccinations for patients, given in weeks 1, 3, 5, 7, 11, 15, 19 and 23. Trimming took off 6 bases at V and 9 bases at J, with 15 bases between the two ends. The CDR3 runs to 14 residues. Germline V gene lookup returns CDR1 MNHEY and CDR2 SMNVEV (reference sequence). Data came from immunoSEQ multiplex PCR; TCRdb stores just in-frame clones and leaves some out. The profile shows some 50,000 clones, approximately 65% of them singletons. The data derive from a study of a mutant IDH1 vaccine in newly diagnosed glioma. Study-level background: Beforehand, treatment had been radiotherapy, temozolomide, or both; the majority received both. Points from the study as a whole: Patients showed vaccine-induced immune responses at a rate of 80% to 95%.

Sequenced material: peripheral blood mononuclear cells (PBMCs), taken from a glioma patient whose treatment included an IDH1 peptide vaccine. V is TRBV27 and J is TRBJ1-6; no definite D call. The clonotype was recovered from a middle-aged man with glioma. Some clones in this sample may be carry-over from other donors' samples. The CDR3 loop reads CASSRGGGVSPLHF. The DNA of the CDR3 is TGTGCCAGCAGCCGTGGCGGCGGGGTTTCACCCCTCCACTTT.